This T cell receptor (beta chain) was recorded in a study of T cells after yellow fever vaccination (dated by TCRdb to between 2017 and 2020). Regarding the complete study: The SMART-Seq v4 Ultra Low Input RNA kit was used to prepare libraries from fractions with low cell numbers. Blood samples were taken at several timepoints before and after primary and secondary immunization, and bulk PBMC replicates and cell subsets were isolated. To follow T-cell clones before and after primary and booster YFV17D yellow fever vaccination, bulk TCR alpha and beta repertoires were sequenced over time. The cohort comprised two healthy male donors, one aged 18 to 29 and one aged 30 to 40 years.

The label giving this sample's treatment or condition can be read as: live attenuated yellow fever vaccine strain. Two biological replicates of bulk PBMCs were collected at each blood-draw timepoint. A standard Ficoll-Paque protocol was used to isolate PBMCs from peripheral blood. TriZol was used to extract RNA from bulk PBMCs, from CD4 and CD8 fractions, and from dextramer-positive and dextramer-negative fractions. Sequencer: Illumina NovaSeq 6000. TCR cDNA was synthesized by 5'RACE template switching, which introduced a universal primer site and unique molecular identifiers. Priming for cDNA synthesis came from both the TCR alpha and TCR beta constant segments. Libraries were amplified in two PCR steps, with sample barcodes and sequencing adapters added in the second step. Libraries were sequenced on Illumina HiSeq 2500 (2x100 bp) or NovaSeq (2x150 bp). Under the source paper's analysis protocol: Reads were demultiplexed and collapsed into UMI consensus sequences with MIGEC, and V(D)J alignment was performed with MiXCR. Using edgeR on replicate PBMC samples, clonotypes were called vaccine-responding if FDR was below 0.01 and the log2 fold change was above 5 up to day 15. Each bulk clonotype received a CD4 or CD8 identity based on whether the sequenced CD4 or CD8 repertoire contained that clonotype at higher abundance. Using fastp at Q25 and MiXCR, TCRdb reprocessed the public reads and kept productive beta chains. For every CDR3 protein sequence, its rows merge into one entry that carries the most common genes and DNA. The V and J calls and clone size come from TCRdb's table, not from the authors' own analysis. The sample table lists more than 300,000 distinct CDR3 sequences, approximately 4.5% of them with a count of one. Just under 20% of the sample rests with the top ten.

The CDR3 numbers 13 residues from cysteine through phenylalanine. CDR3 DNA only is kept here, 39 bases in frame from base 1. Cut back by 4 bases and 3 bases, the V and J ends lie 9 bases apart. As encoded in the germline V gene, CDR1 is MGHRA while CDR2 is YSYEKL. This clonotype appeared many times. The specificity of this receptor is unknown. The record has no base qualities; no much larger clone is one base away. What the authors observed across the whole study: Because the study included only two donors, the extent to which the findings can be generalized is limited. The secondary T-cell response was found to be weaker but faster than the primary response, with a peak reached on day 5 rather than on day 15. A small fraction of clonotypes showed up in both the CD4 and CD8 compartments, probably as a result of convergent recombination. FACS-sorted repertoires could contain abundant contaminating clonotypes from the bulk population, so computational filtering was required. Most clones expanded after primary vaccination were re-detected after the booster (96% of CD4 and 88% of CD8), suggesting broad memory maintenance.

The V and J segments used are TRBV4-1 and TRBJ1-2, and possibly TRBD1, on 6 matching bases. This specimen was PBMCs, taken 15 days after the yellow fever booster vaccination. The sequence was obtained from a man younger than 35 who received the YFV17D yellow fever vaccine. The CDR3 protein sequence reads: CASSPWTDYGYTF. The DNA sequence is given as TGCGCCAGCAGCCCGTGGACAGACTATGGCTACACCTTC.